The TCR beta chain described here comes from a study of cytomegalovirus exposure and HLA in healthy donors. The CDR3 length is 15 residues. CDR1 and CDR2 from the germline V gene are SEHNR and FQNEAQ (reference sequence). This clone was seen only once. Its ends do not fully match the called genes, so a read error is possible. PCR involved 60 Vbeta and 13 Jbeta primers. Sequencing used immunoSEQ multiplex PCR; TCRdb keeps in-frame clones, though not all of them. The table shows 310,000 or so clones, with about 90% occurring only once. This sequence was found in a woman under 30 in good health and CMV-seronegative. The V call is TRBV7-9, the J call TRBJ2-1; 7 bases map to TRBD2. The source material was PBMCs. CDR3 nucleotide sequence: TGTTCCAGCAGCCCAGACAGCGGGGAATACAATGAGCAGTTCTTC. Protein product: CSSSPDSGEYNEQFF.